These 4 T cell receptor beta chains were all obtained from the same sample, sequenced in a study of OX40 agonist ivuxolimab in advanced cancers. Generated by immunoSEQ multiplex PCR, the TCRdb table keeps only in-frame clones and is missing some. Of around 65,000 clones listed, roughly 90% are singletons. Sequenced material: CD4+ or CD8+ T cells sorted from blood, taken in a trial of the OX40 agonist ivuxolimab. The receptors here all came from an adult with an advanced solid tumor such as melanoma, head and neck, liver or kidney cancer.

The chain employs TRBV6-1 and TRBJ2-1; D gene unclear. V lost 2 bases to trimming and J lost 12 bases, with 11 bases between them. CDR3 length: 12 residues. Germline lookup yields CDR1 MNHNS and CDR2 SASEGT. CDR3 residues: CASSERRYGQFF. DNA of the CDR3: TGTGCCAGCAGTGAACGACGCTACGGGCAGTTCTTC.

The J gene is TRBJ1-1, the V gene TRBV2; the D is unclear. Trimming removed 3 bases at V and 6 bases at J, with 11 bases between. The CDR3 has 13 amino acids. The germline CDR1 and CDR2 sequences are SNHLY and FYNNEI. Here the CDR3 DNA reads TGTGCCAGCAGTGAGCGAAGAGTGGCTGAAGCTTTCTTT. It codes for CASSERRVAEAFF. Combining the CDR3 with reference TRBV2 and TRBJ1-1 gives the whole variable domain EPEVTQTPSHQVTQMGQEVILRCVPISNHLYFYWYRQILGQKVEFLVSFYNNEISEKSEIFDDQFSVERPDGSNFTLKIRSTKLEDSAMYFCASSERRVAEAFFGQGTRLTVV.

The chain joins TRBV11-2 to TRBJ1-1, with D possibly matching TRBD1 (5 bases). Trimming cost V 0 bases and J 10 bases, with 15 bases left between them. Germline V lookup: CDR1 SGHAT, CDR2 FQNNGV. This CDR3 has 14 residues. The CDR3 sequence is CASSLDSGRRGAFF. In DNA form, the CDR3 reads TGTGCCAGCAGCTTAGACTCAGGGCGTAGAGGAGCTTTCTTT.

The chain carries TRBV6-5 and TRBJ1-5; D not certain. V was pared by 4 bases and J by 0 bases, with 10 bases between. The CDR3 runs 15 residues. Per germline, CDR1 MNHEY and CDR2 SVGAGI. CDR3 residues: CASSSIGVSNQPQHF. CDR3 bases: TGTGCCAGCAGTTCCATAGGAGTTAGCAATCAGCCCCAGCATTTT.